This TCR beta chain was profiled in a study of cytomegalovirus exposure and HLA in healthy donors (dated by TCRdb to 2016 to 2017). Looking at the study overall: The 666 repertoires of the first cohort and the 95 to 150 validation repertoires were produced on the same platform, according to a later analysis. The aim of the study was to test whether cataloging public T cell receptors could identify signatures of past pathogen exposure. A separate validation cohort of some 130 different subjects was used in addition to the approximately 640-subject first cohort. The study combined high-throughput TCR immunosequencing, statistical association of individual TCRs with disease status, and machine learning to predict cytomegalovirus infection status.

A remark on this clone: Its antigen remains undetermined. Per-base quality was not reported, and no clone a single base away is much larger than it.

The library was generated by the immunoSEQ multiplex PCR assay. The study's own analysis went as follows. A statistical classification framework was built to diagnose cytomegalovirus status from the catalog of TCR beta chain sequences. In TCRdb, the immuneACCESS table is reduced to in-frame sequences with V and J assigned. These tables do not hold every clone; where another copy was compared, an unresolved V gene accounts for under half, and the others remain unexplained. That table furnishes V, J and clone size, whereas the DNA furnished D and trimming. Present in this sample are about 180,000 clones, about 85% of which were seen just once. More than 15% of the sample is held by the ten biggest clonotypes. The CDR1 and CDR2 encoded by the germline V gene (reference sequence) are MNHNY and SVGAGI. The CDR3, cysteine through phenylalanine, is 16 amino acids long. This entry keeps only the CDR3 DNA: 48 bases, framed from base 1. Unmatched junction bases come to 10, with V trimmed by 0 bases and J by 5 bases.

Donors formed part of the validation cohort, which comprised over a hundred subjects and was distinct from the first cohort of several hundred subjects. Overall study outcomes, separate from this receptor: Subsequent analysis determined that TCRs grouped into clusters in the first cohort also showed a tendency toward co-occurrence across the 90 to 150 validation repertoires, and roughly 94% of cluster scores exceeded 0. A total of 150 to 200 TCR beta chains were listed by the study as associated with cytomegalovirus. Most TCR sequences were observed very rarely across donors, whereas some public TCRs were present in many individuals. In vitro tests confirmed that a few of the cytomegalovirus-associated TCR beta chains recognize cytomegalovirus antigens. The authors suggested that the approach could potentially be generalized to other disease states and immunological phenotypes. Cytomegalovirus status was reported to be diagnosed by the classifier with high specificity and sensitivity in both the original and validation cohorts. A later analysis lacked HLA typing for the validation cohort, so it scored co-occurrence in that cohort across all 110 or so repertoires.

The origin of this receptor is a man aged 18 to 29 in good health and CMV-seropositive. This receptor chain uses TRBV6-6 and TRBJ2-7, and 7 junction bases match TRBD2. The sequenced sample consisted of PBMCs. The nucleotide sequence reads TGTGCCAGCAGTTACTCGATACAGCGGGGATTCAACGAGCAGTACTTC. Translated, it reads CASSYSIQRGFNEQYF.